In its sample, the clone carrying this T cell receptor (beta chain) was seen many times. Its antigen remains unidentified. V was shortened by 0 bases and J by 3 bases, with 15 bases between the two germline ends. The germline gives CDR1 MGHRA, CDR2 YSYEKL. The CDR3 is 17 residues long. Each TCR transcript was tagged with a 10-nucleotide random UMI during 5'RACE. From 15-18 subjects, over 190 million TCR-beta sequences were obtained in each sequencing run. TCRdb ran MiXCR on the 5' RACE reads and lists one entry per CDR3 protein. The data show 30,000 to 40,000 distinct CDR3 sequences, under 9.5% seen once. It was from 2 million PBMCs stored at -80 C that the unsorted libraries were obtained. This sample is drawn from a study of neurological immune-mediated disorders. Whole-study results and caveats: Private repertoires in all groups were suggested by the absence of shared CDR3 amino acid sequences among expanded clones across subjects.

The clonotype was recovered from a woman between 40 and 50 years old in good health. The specimen was PBMCs. V gene TRBV4-1 combines with J gene TRBJ1-3; D not resolved. CDR3 residues: CASSQDRGQAVGNTIYF. The CDR3 DNA reads TGCGCCAGCAGCCAAGACCGCGGGCAGGCCGTTGGAAACACCATATATTTT.